This T cell receptor (beta chain) was found in a study of blood T cells in healthy people across ages. The junction had 4 bases not matched to a gene; V was cut back by 5 bases and J by 7 bases. Germline CDR1 is DFQATT and CDR2 is SNEGSKA (reference sequence). The CDR3 length is 12 residues. Alongside a J-beta primer mix, a sample-barcoded 5' primer served in a second PCR lasting about 6 to 12 cycles. TCRdb re-called the 5' RACE reads through MiXCR, storing one row per CDR3 protein. The table includes about 640,000 distinct CDR3 sequences, 58% detected once. Of note for this clonotype: The antigen is not known.

Broader study findings: Strongly correlated with naive T cell percentage was TCR beta diversity.

The receptor was isolated from a man in his sixties in good health. The V call is TRBV20-1, the J call TRBJ1-4, with 7 bases aligning to TRBD1. Sequencing was carried out using blood. Here the CDR3 reads CSADRAGEKLFF. The CDR3, as DNA: TGCAGTGCTGACAGGGCGGGTGAAAAACTGTTTTTT.